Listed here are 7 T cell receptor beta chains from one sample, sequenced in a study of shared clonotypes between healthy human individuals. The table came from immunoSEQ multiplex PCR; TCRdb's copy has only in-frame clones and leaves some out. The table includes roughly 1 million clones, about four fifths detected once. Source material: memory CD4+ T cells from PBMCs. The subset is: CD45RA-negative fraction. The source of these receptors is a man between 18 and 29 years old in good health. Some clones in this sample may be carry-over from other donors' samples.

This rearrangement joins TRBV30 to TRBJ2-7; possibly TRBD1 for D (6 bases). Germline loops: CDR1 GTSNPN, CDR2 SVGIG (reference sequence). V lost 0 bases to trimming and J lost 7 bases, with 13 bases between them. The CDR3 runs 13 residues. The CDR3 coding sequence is TGTGCCTGGAGTGTATTGGTAGGGGGTGAGCAGTACTTC. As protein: CAWSVLVGGEQYF. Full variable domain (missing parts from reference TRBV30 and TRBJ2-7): SQTIHQWPATLVQPVGSPLSLECTVEGTSNPNLYWYRQAAGRGLQLLFYSVGIGQISSEVPQNLSASRPQDRQFILSSKKLLLSDSGFYLCAWSVLVGGEQYFGPGTRLTVT.

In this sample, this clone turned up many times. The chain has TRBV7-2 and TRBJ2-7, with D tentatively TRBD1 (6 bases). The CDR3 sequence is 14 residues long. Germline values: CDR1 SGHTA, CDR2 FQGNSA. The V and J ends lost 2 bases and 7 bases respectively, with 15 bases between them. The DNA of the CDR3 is TGTGCCAGCAGCTTAACCGCAGGGGAAGGTGAGCAGTACTTC. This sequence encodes CASSLTAGEGEQYF.

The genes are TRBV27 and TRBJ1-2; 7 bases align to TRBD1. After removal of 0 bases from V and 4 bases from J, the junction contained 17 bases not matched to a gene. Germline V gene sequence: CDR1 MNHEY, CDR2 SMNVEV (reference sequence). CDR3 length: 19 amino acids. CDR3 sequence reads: CASSLSHVRDSPTLYGYTF. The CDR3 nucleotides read TGTGCCAGCAGTTTATCCCACGTTCGGGACAGTCCAACCCTCTATGGCTACACCTTC.

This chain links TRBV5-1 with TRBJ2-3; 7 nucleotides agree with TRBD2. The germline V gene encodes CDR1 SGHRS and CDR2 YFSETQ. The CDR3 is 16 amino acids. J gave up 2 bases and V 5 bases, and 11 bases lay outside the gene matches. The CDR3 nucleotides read TGCGCCAGCAGGGGAGGTAGCGGGCGCTCCACAGATACGCAGTATTTT. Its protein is CASRGGSGRSTDTQYF. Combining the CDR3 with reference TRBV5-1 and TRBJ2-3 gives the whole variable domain KAGVTQTPRYLIKTRGQQVTLSCSPISGHRSVSWYQQTPGQGLQFLFEYFSETQRNKGNFPGRFSGRQFSNSRSEMNVSTLELGDSALYLCASRGGSGRSTDTQYFGPGTRLTVL.

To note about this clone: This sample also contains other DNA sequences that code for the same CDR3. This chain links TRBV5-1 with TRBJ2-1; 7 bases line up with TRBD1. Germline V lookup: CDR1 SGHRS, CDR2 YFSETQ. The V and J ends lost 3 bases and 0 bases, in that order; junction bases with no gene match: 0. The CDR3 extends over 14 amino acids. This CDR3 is CASSSGGSYNEQFF. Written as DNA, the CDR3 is TGCGCCAGCAGCTCAGGGGGCTCCTACAATGAGCAGTTCTTC. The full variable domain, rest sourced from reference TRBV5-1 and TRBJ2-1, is KAGVTQTPRYLIKTRGQQVTLSCSPISGHRSVSWYQQTPGQGLQFLFEYFSETQRNKGNFPGRFSGRQFSNSRSEMNVSTLELGDSALYLCASSSGGSYNEQFFGPGTRLTVL.

CDR3: CSVEAWGETQYF. The CDR3 DNA sequence: TGCAGCGTTGAAGCCTGGGGAGAGACCCAGTACTTC. The chain has TRBV29-1 and TRBJ2-5; no clear D gene. Per germline, CDR1 SQVTM and CDR2 ANQGSEA. Trimming cost V 1 base and J 4 bases, with 7 bases left between them. The CDR3 is made up of 12 amino acids.

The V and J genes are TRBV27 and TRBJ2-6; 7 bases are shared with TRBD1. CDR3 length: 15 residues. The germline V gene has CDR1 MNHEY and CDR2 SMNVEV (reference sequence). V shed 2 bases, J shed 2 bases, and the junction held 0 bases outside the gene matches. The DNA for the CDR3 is TGTGCCAGCAGTTTACAGGGGGCTGGGGCCAACGTCCTGACTTTC. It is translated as CASSLQGAGANVLTF.